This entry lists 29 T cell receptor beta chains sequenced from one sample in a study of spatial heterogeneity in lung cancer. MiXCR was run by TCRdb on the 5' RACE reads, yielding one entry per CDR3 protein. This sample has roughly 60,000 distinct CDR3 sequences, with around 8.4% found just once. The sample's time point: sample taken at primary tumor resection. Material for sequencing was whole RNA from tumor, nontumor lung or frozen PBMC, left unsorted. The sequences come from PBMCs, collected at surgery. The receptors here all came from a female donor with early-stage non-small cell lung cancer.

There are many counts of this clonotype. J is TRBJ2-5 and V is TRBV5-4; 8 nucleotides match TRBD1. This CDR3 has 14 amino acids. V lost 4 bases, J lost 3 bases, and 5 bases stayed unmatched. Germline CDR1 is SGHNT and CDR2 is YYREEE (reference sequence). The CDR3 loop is CASSPPGQEETQYF. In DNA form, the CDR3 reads TGTGCCAGCAGCCCCCCGGGACAGGAAGAGACCCAGTACTTC.

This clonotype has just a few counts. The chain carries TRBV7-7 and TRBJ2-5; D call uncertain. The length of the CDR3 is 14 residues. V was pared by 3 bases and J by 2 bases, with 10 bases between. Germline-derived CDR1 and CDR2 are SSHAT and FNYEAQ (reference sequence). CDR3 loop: CASSFGRAQETQYF. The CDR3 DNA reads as TGTGCCAGCAGCTTTGGGCGCGCACAAGAGACCCAGTACTTC.

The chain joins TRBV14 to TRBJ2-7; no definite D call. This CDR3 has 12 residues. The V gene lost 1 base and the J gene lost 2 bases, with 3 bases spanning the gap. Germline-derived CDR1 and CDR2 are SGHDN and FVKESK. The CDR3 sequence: CASSQVAYEQYF. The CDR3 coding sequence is TGTGCCAGCAGCCAAGTTGCCTACGAGCAGTACTTC.

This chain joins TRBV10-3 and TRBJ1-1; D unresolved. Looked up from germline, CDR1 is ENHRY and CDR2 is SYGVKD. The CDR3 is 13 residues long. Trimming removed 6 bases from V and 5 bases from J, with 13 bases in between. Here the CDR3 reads CAIRGEDKTEAFF. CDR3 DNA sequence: TGTGCCATCAGGGGCGAGGATAAAACTGAAGCTTTCTTT.

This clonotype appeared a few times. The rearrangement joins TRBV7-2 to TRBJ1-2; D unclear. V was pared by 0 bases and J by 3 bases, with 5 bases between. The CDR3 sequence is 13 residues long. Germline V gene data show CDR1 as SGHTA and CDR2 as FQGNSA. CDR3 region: CASSLAKDYGYTF. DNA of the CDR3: TGTGCCAGCAGCTTAGCGAAGGACTATGGCTACACCTTC.

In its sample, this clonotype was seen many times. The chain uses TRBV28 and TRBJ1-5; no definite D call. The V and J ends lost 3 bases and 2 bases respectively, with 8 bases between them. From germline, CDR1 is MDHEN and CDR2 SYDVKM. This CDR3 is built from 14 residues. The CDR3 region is CASSFVSGNQPQHF. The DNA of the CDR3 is TGTGCCAGCAGTTTCGTCAGCGGCAATCAGCCCCAGCATTTT.

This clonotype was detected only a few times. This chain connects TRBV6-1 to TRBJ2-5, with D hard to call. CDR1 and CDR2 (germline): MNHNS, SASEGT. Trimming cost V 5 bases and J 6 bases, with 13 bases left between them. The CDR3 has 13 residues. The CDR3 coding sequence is TGTGCCAGCAGTCTCGCCCTCGACAAGACCCAGTACTTC. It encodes CASSLALDKTQYF.

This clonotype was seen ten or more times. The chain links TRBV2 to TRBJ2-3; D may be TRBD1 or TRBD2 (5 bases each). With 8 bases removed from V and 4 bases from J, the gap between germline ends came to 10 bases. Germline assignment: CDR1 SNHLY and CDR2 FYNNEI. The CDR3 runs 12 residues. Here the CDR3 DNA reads TGTGCCAGCGGCAGGGAGCCAGATACGCAGTATTTT. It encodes CASGREPDTQYF.

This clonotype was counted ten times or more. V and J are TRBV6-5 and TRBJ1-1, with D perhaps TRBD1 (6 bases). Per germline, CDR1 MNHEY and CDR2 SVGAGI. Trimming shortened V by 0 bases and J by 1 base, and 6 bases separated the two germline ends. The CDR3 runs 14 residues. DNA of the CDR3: TGTGCCAGCAGTTACTCGACAGGGAACACTGAAGCTTTCTTT. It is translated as CASSYSTGNTEAFF.

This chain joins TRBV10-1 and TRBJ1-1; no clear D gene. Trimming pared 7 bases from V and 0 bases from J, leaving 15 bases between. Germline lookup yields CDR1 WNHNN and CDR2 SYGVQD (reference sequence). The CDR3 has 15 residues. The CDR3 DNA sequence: TGCGCCAGCATCATAAGAAGAAATATGAACACTGAAGCTTTCTTT. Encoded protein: CASIIRRNMNTEAFF.

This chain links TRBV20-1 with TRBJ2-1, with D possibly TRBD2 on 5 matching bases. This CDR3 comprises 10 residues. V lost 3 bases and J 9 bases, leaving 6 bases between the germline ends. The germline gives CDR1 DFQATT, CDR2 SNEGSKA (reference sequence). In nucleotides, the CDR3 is TGCAGTGCTAGTCGGGGTGAGCAGTTCTTC. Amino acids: CSASRGEQFF.

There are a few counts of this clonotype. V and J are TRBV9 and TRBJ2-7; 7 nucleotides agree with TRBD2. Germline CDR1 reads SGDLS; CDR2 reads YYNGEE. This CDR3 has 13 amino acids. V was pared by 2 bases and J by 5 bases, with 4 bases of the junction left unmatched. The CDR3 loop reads CASSVGREDEQYF. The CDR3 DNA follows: TGTGCCAGCAGCGTGGGACGGGAGGACGAGCAGTACTTC.

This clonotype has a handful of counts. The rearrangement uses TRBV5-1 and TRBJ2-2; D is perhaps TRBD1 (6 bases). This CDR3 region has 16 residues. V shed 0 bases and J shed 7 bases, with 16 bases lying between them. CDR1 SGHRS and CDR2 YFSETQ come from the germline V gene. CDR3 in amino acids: CASSLATGTDGGELFF. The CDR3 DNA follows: TGCGCCAGCAGCTTGGCTACAGGGACGGATGGCGGGGAGCTGTTTTTT.

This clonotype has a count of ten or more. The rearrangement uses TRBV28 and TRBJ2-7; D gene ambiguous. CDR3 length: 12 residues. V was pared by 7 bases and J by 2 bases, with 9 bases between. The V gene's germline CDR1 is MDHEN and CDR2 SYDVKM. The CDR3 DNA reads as TGTGCCAGCAACCCGGGTACCTACGAGCAGTACTTC. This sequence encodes CASNPGTYEQYF.

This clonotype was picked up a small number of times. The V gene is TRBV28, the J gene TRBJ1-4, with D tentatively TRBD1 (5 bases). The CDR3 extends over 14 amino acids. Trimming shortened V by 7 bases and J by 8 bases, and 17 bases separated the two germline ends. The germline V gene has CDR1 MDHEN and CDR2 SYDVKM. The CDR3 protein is CASIPRGIWEKLFF. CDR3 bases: TGTGCCAGCATCCCTCGGGGGATTTGGGAAAAACTGTTTTTT.

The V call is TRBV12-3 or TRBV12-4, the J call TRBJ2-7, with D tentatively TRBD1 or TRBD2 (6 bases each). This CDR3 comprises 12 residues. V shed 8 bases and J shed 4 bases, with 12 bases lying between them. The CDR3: CASVGGQYEQYF. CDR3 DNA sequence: TGTGCCAGCGTCGGGGGCCAATACGAGCAGTACTTC.

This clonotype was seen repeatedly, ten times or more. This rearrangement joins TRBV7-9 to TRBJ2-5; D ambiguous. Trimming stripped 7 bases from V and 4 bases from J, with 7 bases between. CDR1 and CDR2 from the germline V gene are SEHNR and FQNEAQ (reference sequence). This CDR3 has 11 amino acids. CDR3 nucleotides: TGTGCCAGCACCCCCCGAGAGACCCAGTACTTC. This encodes CASTPRETQYF.

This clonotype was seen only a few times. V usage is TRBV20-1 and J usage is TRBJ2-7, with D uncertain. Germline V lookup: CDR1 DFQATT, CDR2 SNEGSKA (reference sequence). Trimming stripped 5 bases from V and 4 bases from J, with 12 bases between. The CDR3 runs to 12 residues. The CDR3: CSAADLLYEQYV. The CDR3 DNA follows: TGCAGTGCTGCCGACTTACTATACGAGCAGTACGTC.

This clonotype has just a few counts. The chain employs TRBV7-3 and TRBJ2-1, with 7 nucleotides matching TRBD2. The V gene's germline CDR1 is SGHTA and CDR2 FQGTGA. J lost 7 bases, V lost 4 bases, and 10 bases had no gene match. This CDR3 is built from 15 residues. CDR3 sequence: CASSSGLDGKNEQFF. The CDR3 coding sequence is TGTGCCAGCAGCTCTGGACTAGACGGGAAAAATGAGCAGTTCTTC.

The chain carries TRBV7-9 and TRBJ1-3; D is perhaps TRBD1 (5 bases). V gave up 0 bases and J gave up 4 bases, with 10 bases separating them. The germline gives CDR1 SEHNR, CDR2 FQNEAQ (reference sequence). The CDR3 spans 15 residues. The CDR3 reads CASSLAGTGGNTIYF. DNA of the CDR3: TGTGCCAGCAGCTTAGCAGGGACTGGAGGAAACACCATATATTTT.

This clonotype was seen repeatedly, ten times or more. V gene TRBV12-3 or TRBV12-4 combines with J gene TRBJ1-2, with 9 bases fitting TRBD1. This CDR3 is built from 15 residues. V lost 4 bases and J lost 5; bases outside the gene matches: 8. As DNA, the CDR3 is TGTGCCAGCAGTTCCTCCGGGACAGGGATGTATGGCTACACCTTC. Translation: CASSSSGTGMYGYTF.

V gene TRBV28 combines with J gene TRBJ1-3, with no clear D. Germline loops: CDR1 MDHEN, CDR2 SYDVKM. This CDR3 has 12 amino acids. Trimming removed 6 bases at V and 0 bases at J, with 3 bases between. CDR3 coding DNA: TGTGCCAGCAGGGCCTCTGGAAACACCATATATTTT. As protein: CASRASGNTIYF.

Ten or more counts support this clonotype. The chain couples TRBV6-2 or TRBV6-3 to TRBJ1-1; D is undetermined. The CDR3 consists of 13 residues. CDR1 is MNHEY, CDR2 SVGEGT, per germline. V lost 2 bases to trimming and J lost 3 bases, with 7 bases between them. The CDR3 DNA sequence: TGTGCCAGCAGTTACGTCCCGGACACTGAAGCTTTCTTT. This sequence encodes CASSYVPDTEAFF.

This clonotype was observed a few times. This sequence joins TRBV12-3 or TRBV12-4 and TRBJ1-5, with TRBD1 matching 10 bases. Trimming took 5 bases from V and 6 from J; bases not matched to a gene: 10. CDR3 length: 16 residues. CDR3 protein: CASSRTRDRGVQPQHF. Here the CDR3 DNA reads TGTGCCAGCAGTCGAACCCGGGACAGGGGTGTTCAGCCCCAGCATTTT.

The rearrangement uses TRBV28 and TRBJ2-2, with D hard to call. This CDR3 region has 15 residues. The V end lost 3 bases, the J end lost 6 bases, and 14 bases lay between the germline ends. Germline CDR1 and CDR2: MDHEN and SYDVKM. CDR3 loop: CASSFRGGVAGELFF. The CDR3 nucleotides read TGTGCCAGCAGTTTTCGAGGCGGCGTGGCCGGGGAGCTGTTTTTT.

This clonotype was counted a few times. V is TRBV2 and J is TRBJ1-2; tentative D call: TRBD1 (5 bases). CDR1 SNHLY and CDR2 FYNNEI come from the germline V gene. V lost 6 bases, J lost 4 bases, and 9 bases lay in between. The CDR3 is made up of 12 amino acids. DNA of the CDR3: TGTGCCAGCAGGGGGCAGGGCTATGGCTACACCTTC. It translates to CASRGQGYGYTF.

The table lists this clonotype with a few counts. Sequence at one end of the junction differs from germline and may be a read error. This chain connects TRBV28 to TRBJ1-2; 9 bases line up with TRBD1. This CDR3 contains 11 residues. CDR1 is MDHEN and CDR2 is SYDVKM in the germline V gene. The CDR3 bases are TGTGCCAGCAGAAGGGACAGGGATATCGCCTTC. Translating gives CASRRDRDIAF.

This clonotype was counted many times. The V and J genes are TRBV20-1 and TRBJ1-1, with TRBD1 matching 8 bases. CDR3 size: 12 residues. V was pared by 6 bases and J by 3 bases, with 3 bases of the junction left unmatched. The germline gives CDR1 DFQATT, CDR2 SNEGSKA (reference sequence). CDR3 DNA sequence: TGCAGTGCCCCGGACAGGGACACTGAAGCTTTCTTT. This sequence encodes CSAPDRDTEAFF.

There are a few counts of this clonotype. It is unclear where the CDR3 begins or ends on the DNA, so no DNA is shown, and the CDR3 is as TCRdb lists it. CDR3 amino acids: CASILDTATEAFF. The chain links TRBV2 to TRBJ1-1; the DNA was not used to check the table's D call, TRBD1. Germline-derived CDR1 and CDR2 are SNHLY and FYNNEI. With termini counted, the CDR3 has 13 amino acids.